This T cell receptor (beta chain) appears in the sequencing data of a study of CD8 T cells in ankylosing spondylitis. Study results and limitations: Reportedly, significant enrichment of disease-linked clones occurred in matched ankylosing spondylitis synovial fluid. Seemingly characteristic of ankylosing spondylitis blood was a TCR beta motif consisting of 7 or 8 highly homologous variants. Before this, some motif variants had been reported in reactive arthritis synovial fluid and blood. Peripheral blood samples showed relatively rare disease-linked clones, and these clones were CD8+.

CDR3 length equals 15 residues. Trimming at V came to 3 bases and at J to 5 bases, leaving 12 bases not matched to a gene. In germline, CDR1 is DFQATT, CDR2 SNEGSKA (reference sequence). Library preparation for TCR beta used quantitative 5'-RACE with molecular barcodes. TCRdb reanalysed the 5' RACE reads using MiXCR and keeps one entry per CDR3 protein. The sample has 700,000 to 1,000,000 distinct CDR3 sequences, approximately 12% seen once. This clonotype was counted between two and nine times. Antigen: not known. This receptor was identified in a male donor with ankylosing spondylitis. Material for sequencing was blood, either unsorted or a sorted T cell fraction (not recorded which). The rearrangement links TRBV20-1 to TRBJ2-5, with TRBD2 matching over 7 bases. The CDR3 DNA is TGCAGTGCTAGTAATCCGCGGGAGACGTCGGAGACCCAGTACTTC. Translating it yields CSASNPRETSETQYF.